The sample holds many counts of the clone carrying this TCR beta chain. This entry is derived from a study of T cells in Graves' hyperthyroidism and ophthalmopathy. There were TCR beta CDR3 regions amplified from RNA transcripts. When the TCR CDR3 underwent first-round RT-PCR, the HTBI primer set was used. TCRdb processed the multiplex PCR reads anew with MiXCR; each CDR3 protein has one entry. The profile shows 490,000 or so distinct CDR3 sequences, under 25% of them singletons. This receptor was obtained from a woman in her 70s with Graves' ophthalmopathy. Sequenced input: blood.

The CDR3 sequence: CASSQRYRVDEQFF. CDR3 nucleotides: TGTGCCAGCAGCCAACGCTACAGGGTTGATGAGCAGTTCTTC. The V gene is TRBV3-1, the J gene TRBJ2-1; a weak D match, TRBD1 (6 bases). The CDR3 contains 14 residues. CDR1 is LGHDT and CDR2 is YNNKEL in the germline V gene (reference sequence). V lost 2 bases, J lost 8 bases, and 13 bases lay in between.